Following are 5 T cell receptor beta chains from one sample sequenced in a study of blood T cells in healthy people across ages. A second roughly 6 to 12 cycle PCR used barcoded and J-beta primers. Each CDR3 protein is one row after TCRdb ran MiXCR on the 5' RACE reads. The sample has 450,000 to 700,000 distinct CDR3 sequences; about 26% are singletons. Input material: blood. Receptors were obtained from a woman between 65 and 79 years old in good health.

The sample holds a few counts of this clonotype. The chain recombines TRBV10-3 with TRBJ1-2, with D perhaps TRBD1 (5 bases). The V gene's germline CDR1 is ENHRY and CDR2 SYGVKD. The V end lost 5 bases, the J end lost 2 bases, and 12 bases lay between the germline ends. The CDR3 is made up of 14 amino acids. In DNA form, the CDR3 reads TGTGCCATCAGTCTACAGGCGGGGAACTATGGCTACACCTTC. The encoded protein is CAISLQAGNYGYTF.

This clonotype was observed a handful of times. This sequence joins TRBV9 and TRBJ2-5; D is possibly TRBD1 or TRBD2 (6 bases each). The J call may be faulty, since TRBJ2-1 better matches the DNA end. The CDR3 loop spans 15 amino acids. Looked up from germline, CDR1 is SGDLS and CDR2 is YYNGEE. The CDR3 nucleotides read TGTGCCAGCAGCGTAGCCCCCGGAGGGGGCAATGAGCAGTTCTTC. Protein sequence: CASSVAPGGGNEQFF.

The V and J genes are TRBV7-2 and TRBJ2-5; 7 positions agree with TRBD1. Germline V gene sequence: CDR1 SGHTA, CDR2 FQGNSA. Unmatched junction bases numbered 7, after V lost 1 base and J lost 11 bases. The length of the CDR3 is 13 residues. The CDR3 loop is CASSLGGQYEQYF. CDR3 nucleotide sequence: TGTGCCAGCAGCTTAGGGGGACAGTATGAGCAGTACTTC.

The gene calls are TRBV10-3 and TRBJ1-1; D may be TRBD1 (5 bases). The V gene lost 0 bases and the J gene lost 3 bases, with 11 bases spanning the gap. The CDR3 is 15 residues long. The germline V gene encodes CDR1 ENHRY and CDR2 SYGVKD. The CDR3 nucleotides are TGTGCCATCAGTGAGTCGGGGGATATATACACTGAAGCTTTCTTT. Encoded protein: CAISESGDIYTEAFF.

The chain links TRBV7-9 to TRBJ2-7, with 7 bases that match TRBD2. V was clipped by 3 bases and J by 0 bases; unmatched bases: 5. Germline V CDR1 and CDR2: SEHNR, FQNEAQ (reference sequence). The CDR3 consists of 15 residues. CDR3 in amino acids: CASSFSGSSSYEQYF. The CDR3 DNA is TGTGCCAGCAGCTTTAGCGGGTCGAGCTCCTACGAGCAGTACTTC. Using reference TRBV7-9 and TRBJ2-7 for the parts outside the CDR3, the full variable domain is DTGVSQNPRHKITKRGQNVTFRCDPISEHNRLYWYRQTLGQGPEFLTYFQNEAQLEKSRLLSDRFSAERPKGSFSTLEIQRTEQGDSAMYLCASSFSGSSSYEQYFGPGTRLTVT.